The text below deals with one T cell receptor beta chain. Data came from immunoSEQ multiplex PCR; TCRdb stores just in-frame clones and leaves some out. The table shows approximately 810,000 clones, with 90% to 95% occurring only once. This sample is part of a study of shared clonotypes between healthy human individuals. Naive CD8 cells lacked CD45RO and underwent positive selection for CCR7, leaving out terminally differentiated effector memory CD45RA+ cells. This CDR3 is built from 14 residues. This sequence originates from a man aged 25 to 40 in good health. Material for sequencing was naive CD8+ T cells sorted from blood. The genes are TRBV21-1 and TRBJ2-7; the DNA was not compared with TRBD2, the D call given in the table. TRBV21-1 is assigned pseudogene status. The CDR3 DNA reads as TGTGCCAGCAGCATTTCGGGTGCCTACTACGAGCAGTACTTC. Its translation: CASSISGAYYEQYF.